Described below is a single T cell receptor (beta chain) sequence and its context. Its matching antigen is unknown. Repertoires were generated with immunoSEQ multiplex PCR, while TCRdb's copy carries only in-frame clones and drops some. The table has some 82,000 clones, about 93% seen once. These data are taken from a study of human versus mouse CDR3 diversity and MHC coevolution. Whole-study context: The immunoSEQ assay reportedly detects one in 200,000 T cells. Between roughly 5.5 x 10^6 and 1.6 x 10^7 valid reads came from each sample.

CDR1 is SEHNR and CDR2 is FQNEAQ in the germline V gene (reference sequence). This CDR3 is built from 14 residues. The junction had 2 bases not matched to a gene; V was cut back by 5 bases and J by 3 bases. Study conclusions and caveats: The lowest clonal inequality scores came from most of the three human donors.

Naive CD4 T cells were sorted as CD45RO-negative, CD62L-positive. The chain combines TRBV7-9 with TRBJ2-5; 11 bases agree with TRBD1. This TCR came from a person between 25 and 70 years old in good health. Material for sequencing was naive CD4+ T cells from blood. Subset meaning: CD45RO-negative CD62L-positive naive CD4 T cells. CDR3 DNA sequence: TGTGCCAGCAGCCGGGACAGGGGGGAAGAGACCCAGTACTTC. It yields the protein CASSRDRGEETQYF.